Shown below are 12 T cell receptor beta chains from a single sample sequenced in a study of shared clonotypes between healthy human individuals. This table comes from immunoSEQ multiplex PCR, and its TCRdb copy is limited to in-frame clones, with some not included. This sample has roughly 1,600,000 clones, with around 98.5% found just once. Sample: naive CD4+ T cells sorted from blood. Subset defined: CD45RA+ positively selected. The origin of the receptors is a young man in good health.

V is TRBV14 and J is TRBJ2-7, with a weak D call TRBD2 (7 bases). V gave up 0 bases and J gave up 7 bases, with 13 bases separating them. Germline loops: CDR1 SGHDN, CDR2 FVKESK. The CDR3 extends over 14 amino acids. The CDR3 DNA reads as TGTGCCAGCAGCCAAGAGAGCAGGGGAGGGGAGCAGTACTTC. Protein: CASSQESRGGEQYF.

The J gene is TRBJ2-1, the V gene TRBV7-2; TRBD2 matches at 7 bases. In germline, CDR1 is SGHTA, CDR2 FQGNSA. The V gene end was trimmed by 6 bases and the J gene end by 6 bases; junction bases not matched to a gene: 8. This CDR3 contains 14 residues. CDR3 DNA: TGTGCCAGCAGGCCCGAGGGAGGGTTCAATGAGCAGTTCTTC. Translated, it gives CASRPEGGFNEQFF.

The chain has TRBV11-2 and TRBJ2-7, with TRBD1 as a possible D gene (5 bases). This CDR3 is 14 amino acids long. Germline lookup yields CDR1 SGHAT and CDR2 FQNNGV. With 5 bases removed from V and 2 bases from J, the gap between germline ends came to 13 bases. CDR3 sequence (DNA): TGTGCCAGCAGCCGATCCTCGACAGCCTACGAGCAGTACTTC. Amino acids: CASSRSSTAYEQYF.

The chain couples TRBV30 to TRBJ1-3, with unresolved D. The germline V gene has CDR1 GTSNPN and CDR2 SVGIG (reference sequence). V lost 4 bases and J 0 bases, leaving 7 bases between the germline ends. The CDR3 is made up of 13 amino acids. The CDR3 sequence: CAWMQDSGNTIYF. CDR3 bases: TGTGCCTGGATGCAGGACTCTGGAAACACCATATATTTT.

The chain recombines TRBV28 with TRBJ2-3; TRBD1 agrees at 9 bases. The CDR3 totals 16 residues. The ends lost 6 bases at V and 2 bases at J; junction bases unmatched: 9. Germline lookup yields CDR1 MDHEN and CDR2 SYDVKM. The chain's CDR3 is CASRMDRGKVTDTQYF. The CDR3 DNA reads as TGTGCCAGCAGAATGGACAGGGGCAAGGTCACAGATACGCAGTATTTT.

The chain has TRBV20-1 and TRBJ2-1; D remains unclear. V was trimmed by 5 bases and J by 2 bases, leaving 4 bases between them. The CDR3 runs 11 residues. Germline-derived CDR1 and CDR2 are DFQATT and SNEGSKA (reference sequence). CDR3 protein: CSARTYNEQFF. CDR3 coding DNA: TGCAGTGCTCGGACCTACAATGAGCAGTTCTTC.

The chain has TRBV19 and TRBJ2-2; 11 bases agree with TRBD2. Germline V lookup: CDR1 LNHDA, CDR2 SQIVND (reference sequence). Trimming removed 9 bases from V and 4 bases from J; junction bases left unmatched: 7. The CDR3 has 15 amino acids. In DNA form, the CDR3 reads TGTGCCAGCAAGAGGCTAGCGGGAGGCACCGGGGAGCTGTTTTTT. Protein sequence: CASKRLAGGTGELFF.

The chain is built from TRBV29-1 and TRBJ2-3, with 7 bases matching TRBD1. The CDR3 extends over 13 amino acids. CDR1 is SQVTM, CDR2 ANQGSEA, per germline. V shed 6 bases, J shed 2 bases, and the junction held 5 bases outside the gene matches. CDR3 bases: TGCAGCGTCGCAGGGGGAACCACAGATACGCAGTATTTT. Protein product: CSVAGGTTDTQYF.

The CDR3 is CASSFKDTQYF. In nucleotides, the CDR3 is TGTGCCAGCAGCTTCAAAGATACGCAGTATTTT. The rearrangement joins TRBV11-2 to TRBJ2-3; D is undetermined. CDR3 length: 11 residues. V lost 3 bases, J lost 5 bases, and 3 bases lay in between. Germline V CDR1 and CDR2: SGHAT, FQNNGV.

The chain uses TRBV27 and TRBJ2-1, with D hard to call. Between the trimmed V and J ends, which lost 0 bases and 8 bases, there was a span of 14 bases. Germline CDR1 reads MNHEY; CDR2 reads SMNVEV (reference sequence). The CDR3 covers 15 residues. CDR3 DNA sequence: TGTGCCAGCAGTTTATCTTGGGTTGGAATCGATGAGCAGTTCTTC. Protein sequence: CASSLSWVGIDEQFF.

The V gene is TRBV25-1, the J gene TRBJ2-3; the D gene is possibly TRBD1 (5 bases). From germline, CDR1 is MGHDK and CDR2 SYGVNS. The CDR3 loop spans 13 amino acids. Between the trimmed V and J ends, which lost 3 bases and 13 bases, there was a span of 17 bases. CDR3 nucleotide sequence: TGTGCCAGCAGTGAGAGTTTCGACAAAGGGGAGTATTTT. Its translation is CASSESFDKGEYF.

The chain has TRBV5-4 and TRBJ1-1; D gene uncertain. CDR1 is SGHNT and CDR2 is YYREEE in the germline V gene (reference sequence). Trimming stripped 2 bases from V and 3 bases from J, with 8 bases between. This CDR3 is built from 13 residues. The CDR3, as DNA: TGTGCCAGCAGCTTAGACACTTACACTGAAGCTTTCTTT. It encodes CASSLDTYTEAFF.